The 14 T cell receptor beta chains in this list originate from one sample, sequenced in a study of T cells in Graves' hyperthyroidism and ophthalmopathy. RNA transcripts yielded amplified TCR beta CDR3 regions. HTBI primers were the set used in a first-round RT-PCR of the TCR CDR3. TCRdb independently ran MiXCR on the multiplex PCR reads; one entry per CDR3 protein. The repertoire includes about 560,000 distinct CDR3 sequences, over 15% of them detected once, and about 18% sits in the top ten. Sequencing input: blood. The receptor source for this set is a woman aged 18-35 years with Graves' hyperthyroidism.

This clonotype has at least ten counts. The CDR3: CASSPSGATNEKLFF. CDR3 DNA: TGCGCCAGCAGCCCGTCGGGGGCAACTAATGAAAAACTGTTTTTT. The V call is TRBV5-1, the J call TRBJ1-4, with D perhaps matching TRBD1 (5 bases). The CDR3 runs 15 residues. The germline gives CDR1 SGHRS, CDR2 YFSETQ. The germline V and J ends were trimmed by 4 bases and 0 bases, with 10 bases remaining between them.

The CDR3 DNA sequence: TGTGCCAGCACTCGTAACGGGGGGGTAGAGAATGAGCAGTTCTTC. This translates into CASTRNGGVENEQFF. V is TRBV27 and J is TRBJ2-1, with 8 bases fitting TRBD2. The junction had 12 bases not matched to a gene; V was cut back by 7 bases and J by 7 bases. Germline values: CDR1 MNHEY, CDR2 SMNVEV (reference sequence). CDR3 length equals 15 residues.

This clonotype was observed many times. V gene TRBV7-2 combines with J gene TRBJ2-7; 7 positions match TRBD1. Germline V gives CDR1 SGHTA, CDR2 FQGNSA. The CDR3 length is 14 residues. The J segment lost 3 bases and the V segment lost 1 base, leaving 3 bases of the junction unmatched. The CDR3 loop reads CASSLGGQFYEQYF. The CDR3 DNA reads TGTGCCAGCAGCTTAGGGGGACAGTTCTACGAGCAGTACTTC. The entire variable domain, with the rest obtained from reference TRBV7-2 and TRBJ2-7, is as follows: GAGVSQSPSNKVTEKGKDVELRCDPISGHTALYWYRQSLGQGLEFLIYFQGNSAPDKSGLPSDRFSAERTGGSVSTLTIQRTQQEDSAVYLCASSLGGQFYEQYFGPGTRLTVT.

Note on this clonotype: This may arise from a read error, as a much more abundant clone is one base away. The chain joins TRBV29-1 to TRBJ2-7; 10 nucleotides line up with TRBD1. V lost 6 bases to trimming and J lost 2 bases; unmatched junction nucleotides: 7. This CDR3 spans 14 amino acids. The germline CDR1 and CDR2 sequences are SQVTM and ANQGSEA. CDR3 sequence reads: CSVWDRGATYEQYF. The DNA of the CDR3 is TGCAGCGTGTGGGACAGGGGTGCGACCTACGAGCAGTACTTC.

For the CDR3, the DNA is TGTGCCAGCAGACCCCTGACGACGGGCCAAAATGAAAAACTGTTTTTT. This sequence encodes CASRPLTTGQNEKLFF. The genes are TRBV6-1 and TRBJ1-4; no firm D call. V was cut by 6 bases and J by 5 bases, with 19 bases left in between. The CDR3 consists of 16 residues. In germline, CDR1 is MNHNS, CDR2 SASEGT.

The gene calls are TRBV18 and TRBJ2-1; the match to TRBD1 covers 8 bases. The V and J ends lost 0 bases and 4 bases, in that order; junction bases with no gene match: 2. CDR3 size: 15 residues. Germline V gene sequence: CDR1 KGHSH, CDR2 LQKENI. The CDR3 nucleotides are TGTGCCAGCTCACCACCGCAGGGGGCATACAATGAGCAGTTCTTC. It translates to CASSPPQGAYNEQFF. Supplemented by reference TRBV18 and TRBJ2-1, the full variable domain reads NAGVMQNPRHLVRRRGQEARLRCSPMKGHSHVYWYRQLPEEGLKFMVYLQKENIIDESGMPKERFSAEFPKEGPSILRIQQVVRGDSAAYFCASSPPQGAYNEQFFGPGTRLTVL.

This clonotype came up many times. V gene TRBV9 combines with J gene TRBJ1-3; D possibly corresponds to TRBD1 (5 bases). The CDR3 totals 16 residues. Per germline, CDR1 SGDLS and CDR2 YYNGEE. Trimming pared 2 bases from V and 0 bases from J, leaving 12 bases between. The CDR3 sequence is CASSVSGLVSGNTIYF. In DNA form, the CDR3 reads TGTGCCAGCAGCGTGTCGGGACTTGTCTCTGGAAACACCATATATTTT.

This clonotype was observed many times. V usage is TRBV28 and J usage is TRBJ2-7, with 10 bases fitting TRBD2. The CDR3 runs 18 residues. Trimming cost V 2 bases and J 0 bases; bases outside gene matches: 10. The germline V gene has CDR1 MDHEN and CDR2 SYDVKM. CDR3 sequence: CASSLVPSGSWGSYEQYF. CDR3 in DNA: TGTGCCAGCAGTTTAGTTCCTAGCGGGAGTTGGGGCTCCTACGAGCAGTACTTC.

This clonotype was seen at least ten times. The chain has TRBV27 and TRBJ2-5; D is unresolved. Germline-derived CDR1 and CDR2 are MNHEY and SMNVEV (reference sequence). V lost 6 bases and J 2 bases, leaving 13 bases between the germline ends. This CDR3 has 14 amino acids. The CDR3 region is CASRATQLQETQYF. CDR3 bases: TGTGCCAGCAGAGCGACACAACTTCAAGAGACCCAGTACTTC.

This clonotype was seen many times. This chain uses TRBV3-1 with TRBJ2-3; no reliable D call. The CDR3 runs 13 residues. Germline-derived CDR1 and CDR2 are LGHDT and YNNKEL (reference sequence). V lost 10 bases and J 0 bases, leaving 11 bases between the germline ends. Written as DNA, the CDR3 is TGTGCCACCCGGAGACAAAGCACAGATACGCAGTATTTT. This sequence encodes CATRRQSTDTQYF.

The J gene is TRBJ2-1, the V gene TRBV24-1; D is undetermined. The V end lost 5 bases, the J end lost 3 bases, and 13 bases lay between the germline ends. The CDR3 is 15 residues long. The germline V gene has CDR1 KGHDR and CDR2 SFDVKD. As DNA, the CDR3 is TGTGCCACCAGTGTGGCAAGCCATCTCTACAATGAGCAGTTCTTC. Amino acid sequence: CATSVASHLYNEQFF.

This clonotype has ten or more counts. V usage is TRBV20-1 and J usage is TRBJ2-2, with TRBD1 as a possible D gene (5 bases). The CDR3 sequence is 14 residues long. Germline V gene data show CDR1 as DFQATT and CDR2 as SNEGSKA (reference sequence). The V gene lost 6 bases and the J gene lost 0 bases, with 11 bases spanning the gap. CDR3 protein: CSALRQTNTGELFF. The DNA of the CDR3 is TGCAGTGCCCTCCGACAGACGAACACCGGGGAGCTGTTTTTT.

This clonotype has only a few counts. Being one base from a much bigger clone, this may be a read error. This chain connects TRBV29-1 to TRBJ2-7, with D perhaps TRBD1 or TRBD2 (5 bases each). The CDR3 is 13 amino acids. V lost 2 bases and J lost 6, with 14 bases in between. The germline gives CDR1 SQVTM, CDR2 ANQGSEA. The CDR3 sequence is CSVERGTVGEQYF. The CDR3 DNA reads TGCAGCGTTGAAAGAGGGACCGTCGGCGAGCAGTACTTC.

V gene TRBV6-1 combines with J gene TRBJ1-1; D is possibly TRBD1 (5 bases). The CDR3 length is 14 residues. Trimming shortened V by 8 bases and J by 5 bases, and 18 bases separated the two germline ends. CDR1 is MNHNS and CDR2 is SASEGT in the germline V gene. CDR3 loop: CASRVSGGGTEAFF. In DNA, the CDR3 is TGTGCCAGCCGGGTCTCGGGGGGGGGGACTGAAGCTTTCTTT.